These 32 T cell receptor beta chains originate from one sample sequenced in a study of preoperative IRX-2 immunotherapy in early breast cancer. Treatment of the sample: preoperative locoregional IRX-2 cytokine immunotherapy. Generated by immunoSEQ multiplex PCR, the TCRdb table keeps only in-frame clones and is missing some. In the table there are tens of thousands of clones, about 83% of which are singletons. The specimen comprised lymph node tissue, sampled before IRX-2 immunotherapy. These receptors were obtained from a human donor with breast cancer.

Here the CDR3 DNA reads TGTGCCAGCATTGGAGGGGCTGGTGGCTACACCTTC. It encodes CASIGGAGGYTF. The chain uses TRBV6-8 and TRBJ1-2, with TRBD1 as a possible D gene (5 bases). With 7 bases removed from V and 7 bases from J, the gap between germline ends came to 13 bases. CDR1 MNHGY and CDR2 SAAAGT come from the germline V gene. CDR3 length equals 12 residues.

The gene calls are TRBV23-1 and TRBJ1-1, with D unclear. TRBV23-1 is an ORF; its function is uncertain. V was clipped by 8 bases and J by 0 bases, with 19 bases between them. The CDR3 contains 16 residues. The CDR3, as DNA: TGCGCCAGCCTCCCGGTGGACCCGAGGGTGAACACTGAAGCTTTCTTT. Protein: CASLPVDPRVNTEAFF.

Only a few counts were recorded for this clone. This sequence joins TRBV16 and TRBJ1-1, with D uncertain. The ends were cut back, 0 bases at V and 2 bases at J, with 10 bases in the middle. CDR1 and CDR2 (germline): KGHSY, FQNENV. The CDR3 length is 15 residues. The CDR3 is CASSQSIWGNTEAFF. The CDR3 DNA follows: TGTGCCAGCAGCCAATCCATCTGGGGAAACACTGAAGCTTTCTTT. Full variable domain (missing parts from reference TRBV16 and TRBJ1-1): GEEVAQTPKHLVRGEGQKAKLYCAPIKGHSYVFWYQQVLKNEFKFLISFQNENVFDETGMPKERFSAKCLPNSPCSLEIQATKLEDSAVYFCASSQSIWGNTEAFFGQGTRLTVV.

This clone was recorded once. CDR3 region: CASSEWGWTEAFF. CDR3 DNA: TGCGCCAGCTCTGAGTGGGGGTGGACTGAAGCTTTCTTT. The V call is TRBV23-1, the J call TRBJ1-1, with D perhaps matching TRBD1 (5 bases). TRBV23-1 is labeled an ORF, and its function is uncertain. CDR3 length: 13 residues. Trimming removed 8 bases from V and 5 bases from J, with 15 bases in between.

This chain uses TRBV6-8 with TRBJ1-4; TRBD1 might be the D (5 bases). V lost 6 bases and J lost 1, with 9 bases in between. This CDR3 has 14 residues. CDR1 is MNHGY and CDR2 is SAAAGT in the germline V gene. The CDR3 nucleotides are TGTGCCAGCAGGAGACAGCAAACTAATGAAAAACTGTTTTTT. It specifies CASRRQQTNEKLFF.

This clone has a single count. The chain uses TRBV19 and TRBJ2-4, with D hard to call. Germline V gene data show CDR1 as LNHDA and CDR2 as SQIVND (reference sequence). The V end was cut by 1 base, the J end by 0 bases, with 13 bases between. The CDR3 loop spans 17 amino acids. The CDR3 reads CASSIARDILAKNIQYF. The DNA of the CDR3 is TGTGCCAGTAGTATAGCCCGAGATATTCTAGCCAAAAACATTCAGTACTTC.

The sample holds a few counts of this clone. V is TRBV28 and J is TRBJ1-6; 9 positions match TRBD1. Germline V gene data show CDR1 as MDHEN and CDR2 as SYDVKM. The V segment lost 6 bases and the J segment 6 bases; nucleotides outside the gene matches: 9. The CDR3 has 16 amino acids. The CDR3 coding sequence is TGTGCCAGCAGCCCCTCCTCGGGACAGGGTAATTCACCCCTCCACTTT. Protein product: CASSPSSGQGNSPLHF.

The rearrangement links TRBV11-3 to TRBJ2-3; D remains unclear. Trimming left V 5 bases short and J 0 bases short, with 12 bases between. This CDR3 comprises 15 residues. CDR1 and CDR2 from the germline V gene are SGHNT and YENEEA. CDR3 amino acids: CASSRWYASTDTQYF. In DNA form, the CDR3 reads TGTGCCAGCAGCCGGTGGTACGCCAGCACAGATACGCAGTATTTT.

The genes are TRBV5-1 and TRBJ1-2; 9 bases map to TRBD1. Trimming took 4 bases from V and 5 from J; bases not matched to a gene: 6. CDR1 and CDR2 (germline): SGHRS, YFSETQ. The CDR3 runs to 14 residues. The CDR3 DNA reads TGCGCCAGCAGCCCCGGACAGGGGAGGTATGGCTACACCTTC. Translating it yields CASSPGQGRYGYTF.

This clone came up a few times. The rearrangement links TRBV19 to TRBJ1-4, with D tentatively TRBD1 (5 bases). Per the germline V gene, CDR1 is LNHDA and CDR2 is SQIVND (reference sequence). V was trimmed by 5 bases and J by 8 bases, leaving 18 bases between them. The CDR3 is 15 amino acids. The CDR3 DNA reads as TGTGCCAGTAGTGTCCGGCAGAAAGGGGTGGAAAAACTGTTTTTT. It is translated as CASSVRQKGVEKLFF.

The chain employs TRBV6-8 and TRBJ1-5, with 8 bases matching TRBD1. Germline V gene sequence: CDR1 MNHGY, CDR2 SAAAGT. With V trimmed by 5 bases and J by 3 bases, 3 bases remained unmatched. CDR3 size: 14 residues. DNA of the CDR3: TGTGCCAGCAGTGGACAGGGACTCAATCAGCCCCAGCATTTT. It specifies CASSGQGLNQPQHF.

Concerning this clone: A junction end diverges from the germline sequence, so it may reflect a read error. This chain uses TRBV11-3 with TRBJ1-2; 7 nucleotides line up with TRBD1. CDR3 length: 17 amino acids. The germline gives CDR1 SGHNT, CDR2 YENEEA. In DNA, the CDR3 is TGTGCCAGAAGCTTATACAGGGGTGCCGGAGCTAACTATGGCTACACCTTC. Protein sequence: CARSLYRGAGANYGYTF.

V and J are TRBV11-3 and TRBJ2-5; 7 positions agree with TRBD2. CDR1 and CDR2 from the germline V gene are SGHNT and YENEEA. The CDR3 extends over 18 amino acids. The trim removed 5 bases at V and 5 bases at J, leaving 20 bases unmatched. CDR3 loop: CASSHKKKLAGDLETQYF. The DNA for the CDR3 is TGTGCCAGCAGCCACAAGAAAAAGTTAGCGGGTGATTTGGAGACCCAGTACTTC. Full variable domain (outside the CDR3, taken from reference TRBV11-3 and TRBJ2-5): EAGVVQSPRYKIIEKKQPVAFWCNPISGHNTLYWYLQNLGQGPELLIRYENEEAVDDSQLPKDRFSAERLKGVDSTLKIQPAELGDSAVYLCASSHKKKLAGDLETQYFGPGTRLLVL.

The chain employs TRBV19 and TRBJ2-2, with a tentative D call TRBD2 (6 bases). The V end was cut by 5 bases, the J end by 7 bases, with 11 bases between. The CDR3 consists of 13 residues. CDR1 is LNHDA and CDR2 is SQIVND in the germline V gene (reference sequence). The CDR3 nucleotides are TGTGCCAGTAGTCCGGGGGTCTTCGGGGAGCTGTTTTTT. Its translation is CASSPGVFGELFF.

V is TRBV28 and J is TRBJ1-2; TRBD1 matches at 7 bases. The CDR3 spans 13 residues. Trimming took 5 bases from V and 5 from J; bases not matched to a gene: 5. CDR1 and CDR2 from the germline V gene are MDHEN and SYDVKM. CDR3: CASSEDRNYGYTF. The CDR3 nucleotides read TGTGCCAGCAGTGAGGACAGGAATTATGGCTACACCTTC.

This sequence joins TRBV5-1 and TRBJ2-7, with TRBD1 as a possible D gene (5 bases). The CDR3 spans 14 residues. V was cut by 0 bases and J by 3 bases, with 10 bases left in between. From germline, CDR1 is SGHRS and CDR2 YFSETQ. CDR3 in DNA: TGCGCCAGCAGCTTGGAACAGGTCGACTACGAGCAGTACTTC. It yields the protein CASSLEQVDYEQYF.

In this sample, this clone is medium-sized. The J gene is TRBJ1-3, the V gene TRBV6-8; unclear D gene. This CDR3 spans 14 amino acids. V shed 6 bases and J shed 2 bases, with 11 bases lying between them. Germline lookup yields CDR1 MNHGY and CDR2 SAAAGT. The CDR3 region is CASRREFTGNTIYF. In DNA, the CDR3 is TGTGCCAGCAGACGCGAATTCACTGGAAACACCATATATTTT.

This clone was detected a few times. The chain recombines TRBV18 with TRBJ1-3, with unresolved D. Trimming left V 1 base short and J 4 bases short, with 5 bases between. Germline lookup yields CDR1 KGHSH and CDR2 LQKENI. The CDR3 is 13 residues long. The CDR3 nucleotides are TGTGCCAGCTCACCACTCGGGGGAAACACCATATATTTT. Translated, it gives CASSPLGGNTIYF.

This clone has just one count. The V and J genes are TRBV6-8 and TRBJ1-4; TRBD1 agrees at 7 bases. CDR1 and CDR2 (germline): MNHGY, SAAAGT. The V segment lost 6 bases and the J segment 8 bases; nucleotides outside the gene matches: 12. This CDR3 contains 15 residues. For the CDR3, the DNA is TGTGCCAGCAGCCCAACAGGGGAAATTGACGAAAAACTGTTTTTT. It specifies CASSPTGEIDEKLFF.

This chain connects TRBV6-8 to TRBJ2-3; tentatively, D is TRBD2 (6 bases). The CDR3 consists of 15 residues. Trimming pared 4 bases from V and 0 bases from J, leaving 11 bases between. Germline assignment: CDR1 MNHGY and CDR2 SAAAGT. The CDR3 nucleotides are TGTGCCAGCAGTTTATTCGGGGGTAGCACAGATACGCAGTATTTT. Its protein is CASSLFGGSTDTQYF.

V and J are TRBV6-1 and TRBJ1-5; D gene ambiguous. The CDR3 length is 15 residues. With 0 bases removed from V and 9 bases from J, the gap between germline ends came to 15 bases. The germline V gene has CDR1 MNHNS and CDR2 SASEGT. The CDR3 loop reads CASSEAAGGLTPQHF. In DNA, the CDR3 is TGTGCCAGCAGTGAAGCGGCGGGAGGTCTAACGCCCCAGCATTTT.

In its sample, this clone is medium-sized. The V and J genes are TRBV11-3 and TRBJ2-7, with TRBD1 identical over 9 bases. Germline loops: CDR1 SGHNT, CDR2 YENEEA. Unmatched junction bases numbered 11, after V lost 5 bases and J lost 3 bases. The CDR3 totals 16 residues. This chain's CDR3 is CASSPGEGQGGYEQYF. The CDR3 DNA reads TGTGCCAGCAGCCCCGGGGAGGGACAGGGAGGCTACGAGCAGTACTTC.

The chain uses TRBV5-1 and TRBJ1-1; D gene uncertain. V was trimmed by 3 bases and J by 1 base, leaving 13 bases between them. Per the germline V gene, CDR1 is SGHRS and CDR2 is YFSETQ. CDR3 length: 15 residues. This CDR3 is CASSSQTTANTEAFF. DNA for the CDR3: TGCGCCAGCAGCTCTCAGACAACAGCGAACACTGAAGCTTTCTTT.

This clone was recorded only once. This chain uses TRBV28 with TRBJ1-1; D is unresolved. The length of the CDR3 is 12 residues. Deletions cut 8 bases from V and 3 bases from J, with 10 bases between. Germline CDR1 is MDHEN and CDR2 is SYDVKM. CDR3 in amino acids: CASCRRDTEAFF. The CDR3 region has the DNA TGTGCCAGCTGCCGTAGAGACACTGAAGCTTTCTTT.

The rearrangement uses TRBV19 and TRBJ1-1, with D perhaps matching TRBD1 (6 bases). The CDR3 spans 14 residues. Germline assignment: CDR1 LNHDA and CDR2 SQIVND (reference sequence). With 4 bases removed from V and 6 bases from J, the gap between germline ends came to 15 bases. The CDR3 loop is CASSTWTAKPEAFF. The CDR3 DNA sequence: TGTGCCAGTAGTACCTGGACAGCCAAGCCTGAAGCTTTCTTT.

The CDR3 DNA reads as TGCGCCAGCAGTGATGCGGTAGCGGGGGCGGACATTCAGTACTTC. This codes for CASSDAVAGADIQYF. The rearrangement links TRBV10-2 to TRBJ2-4; 9 nucleotides line up with TRBD2. V shed 3 bases and J 8 bases; nucleotides not matched to a gene: 8. Germline CDR1 WSHSY, CDR2 SAAADI. The CDR3 has 15 residues.

This chain connects TRBV23-1 to TRBJ1-2; 7 bases fit TRBD1. TRBV23-1 is identified as an open reading frame with a role that is uncertain. The CDR3 is 13 residues long. The V segment lost 6 bases and the J segment 8 bases; nucleotides outside the gene matches: 9. The CDR3 loop is CASSQGGSRGYTF. In DNA, the CDR3 is TGCGCCAGCAGCCAGGGGGGATCAAGGGGCTACACCTTC.

This chain connects TRBV11-3 to TRBJ2-7; D ambiguous. The CDR3 runs to 14 residues. V dropped 1 base and J dropped 3 bases, with 10 bases sitting between them. Germline V gives CDR1 SGHNT, CDR2 YENEEA. For the CDR3, the DNA is TGTGCCAGCAGCTTAGGGCCGGGCAACTACGAGCAGTACTTC. Residues: CASSLGPGNYEQYF.

This sequence joins TRBV7-4 and TRBJ2-7, with 7 bases lining up with TRBD1. V lost 6 bases to trimming and J lost 2 bases; unmatched junction nucleotides: 13. The length of the CDR3 is 16 residues. Per the germline V gene, CDR1 is SGHVT and CDR2 is SQSDAQ. DNA for the CDR3: TGTGCCAGCAGTCCTCCTCGAGACAGGGCCGCCTACGAGCAGTACTTC. Protein sequence: CASSPPRDRAAYEQYF.

V and J are TRBV6-8 and TRBJ1-1; weak D call: TRBD1 (6 bases). V lost 6 bases to trimming and J lost 1 base, with 18 bases between them. Germline V gene data show CDR1 as MNHGY and CDR2 as SAAAGT. CDR3 length equals 16 residues. The chain's CDR3 is CASSDLLRQENTEAFF. CDR3 sequence (DNA): TGTGCCAGCAGCGACCTTTTACGACAGGAGAACACTGAAGCTTTCTTT.

The chain uses TRBV7-6 and TRBJ1-2, with D unclear. CDR3 length equals 14 residues. Per the germline V gene, CDR1 is SGHVS and CDR2 is FNYEAQ. V was clipped by 3 bases and J by 4 bases, with 12 bases between them. The CDR3 nucleotides are TGTGCCAGCAGCTTGGTAGGTTTCCTCTATGGCTACACCTTC. Its protein is CASSLVGFLYGYTF.

V usage is TRBV6-8 and J usage is TRBJ2-3; TRBD2 is a possible D gene (7 bases). The V end was cut by 2 bases, the J end by 3 bases, with 9 bases between. Germline CDR1 and CDR2: MNHGY and SAAAGT. The CDR3 sequence is 14 residues long. The CDR3, as DNA: TGTGCCAGCAGTTACGGGGGGGCAACAGATACGCAGTATTTT. Amino acid sequence: CASSYGGATDTQYF.